The TCR beta chain described here comes from a study of shared clonotypes between healthy human individuals. The study ran the assay at deep level. Repertoires were generated with immunoSEQ multiplex PCR, while TCRdb's copy carries only in-frame clones and drops some. The sample contains about 2.3 million clones, about nine tenths of which appear only once. Details on this clone: The antigen is not known.

General observations from the study: Clonotypes that were shared across a few donors made up approximately 5% of naive CD4 clonotypes.

Investigators divided CD4+ cells into CD45RA+ naive and CD45RA-negative memory subsets. Trimming cost V 5 bases and J 4 bases, with 14 bases left between them. This CDR3 spans 14 amino acids. Germline values: CDR1 MDHEN, CDR2 SYDVKM. The receptor's source is a man younger than 35 in good health. Some clones in this sample may be carry-over from other donors' samples. The sequencing sample was made of naive CD4+ T cells from PBMCs. Documented subset: CD45RA+ positively selected. V gene TRBV28 combines with J gene TRBJ1-2, with TRBD1 as a possible D gene (6 bases). CDR3 DNA sequence: TGTGCCAGCAGTATTAGGACAGACGGCTATGGCTACACCTTC. It encodes CASSIRTDGYGYTF.